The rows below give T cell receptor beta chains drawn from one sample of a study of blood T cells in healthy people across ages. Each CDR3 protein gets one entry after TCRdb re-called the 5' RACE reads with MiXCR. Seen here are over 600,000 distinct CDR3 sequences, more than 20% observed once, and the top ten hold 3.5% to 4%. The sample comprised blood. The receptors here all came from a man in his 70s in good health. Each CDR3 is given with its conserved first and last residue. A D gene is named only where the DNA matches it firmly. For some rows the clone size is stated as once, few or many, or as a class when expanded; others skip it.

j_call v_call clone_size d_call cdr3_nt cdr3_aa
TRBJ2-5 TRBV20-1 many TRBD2 TGCAGTGCTCGATTACTAGCGGTATCCGAGGTCGAGACCCAGTACTTC CSARLLAVSEVETQYF
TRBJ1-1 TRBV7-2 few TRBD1 TGTGCCAGCAGCTCCCGGACAGGGTTCGGCACTGAAGCTTTCTTT CASSSRTGFGTEAFF
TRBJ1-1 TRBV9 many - TGTGCCAGCAGCGGCTCGAACACTGAAGCTTTCTTT CASSGSNTEAFF
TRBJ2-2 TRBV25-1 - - TGTGCCAGCACTTGGGCCGGGGAGCTGTTTTTT CASTWAGELFF
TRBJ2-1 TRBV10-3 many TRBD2 TGTGCCATCAGTGAGTCTCGGGGGGAGAATGAGCAGTTCTTC CAISESRGENEQFF
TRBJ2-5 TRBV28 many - TGTGCCAGCAATCCCATGGGGGGCCCAAAGACCCAGTACTTC CASNPMGGPKTQYF
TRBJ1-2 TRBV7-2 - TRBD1 TGTGCCAGCAGCCCAGCGTTGACAGGGCGCTATGGCTACACCTTC CASSPALTGRYGYTF
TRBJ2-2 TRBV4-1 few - TGCGCCAGCAGCGAAAGGGGGCTAGCGGACACCGGGGAGCTGTTTTTT CASSERGLADTGELFF
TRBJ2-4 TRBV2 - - TGTGCCAGCAGGCAAATGGGAAACATTCAGTACTTC CASRQMGNIQYF
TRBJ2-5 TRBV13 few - TGTGCCAGCAGCCTCGCCAGGGGCCGGCAAGAGACCCAGTACTTC CASSLARGRQETQYF
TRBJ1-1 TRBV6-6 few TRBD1 TGTGCCTTCGGGGACAGGGCCACTGAAGCTTTCTTT CAFGDRATEAFF
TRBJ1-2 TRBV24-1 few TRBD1 TGTGCCGCCTACTCCCCGGGACAGATTAACTATGGCTACACCTTC CAAYSPGQINYGYTF
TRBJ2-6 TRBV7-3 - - TGTGCCAGCAGACAAACTGTGGCCAACGTCCTGACTTTC CASRQTVANVLTF
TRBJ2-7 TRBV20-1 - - TGCAGTGCTAGGGTCCAGGGGCACGAGCAGTACTTC CSARVQGHEQYF
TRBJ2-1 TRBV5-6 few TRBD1 TGTGCCAGCAGCTGGGACAGTACCTACAATGAGCAGTTCTTC CASSWDSTYNEQFF
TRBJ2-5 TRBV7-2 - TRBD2 TGTGCCAGCAGCTTAGGGACTAGCGGTTATGCTTCCTACTTC CASSLGTSGYASYF
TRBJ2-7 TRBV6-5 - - TGTGCCAGCAGTTACTCGAGGCCCAGTACCTACGAGCAGTACTTC CASSYSRPSTYEQYF
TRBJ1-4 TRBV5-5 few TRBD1 TGTGCCAGCAGCTTGGATATGCCGGGACAGGGAGAAAAACTGTTTTTT CASSLDMPGQGEKLFF
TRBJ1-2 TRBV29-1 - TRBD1 TGCAGCGGGGAGACAGGGACTGGAAACTATGGCTACACCTTC CSGETGTGNYGYTF
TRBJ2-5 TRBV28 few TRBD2 TGTGCCACCGACCTTAGCGGGAGACGGGAGACCCAGTACTTC CATDLSGRRETQYF
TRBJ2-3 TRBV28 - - TGTGCCAGCAGTTTCCCGGATAGCAGGGATACGCAGTATTTT CASSFPDSRDTQYF
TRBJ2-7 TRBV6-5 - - TGTGCCAGCAGTATACCTAGTTACCTCTACGAGCAGTACTTC CASSIPSYLYEQYF
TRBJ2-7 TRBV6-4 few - TGTGCCAGCAGTGACGCCGGGCAGACCCCCTACGAGCAGTACTTC CASSDAGQTPYEQYF
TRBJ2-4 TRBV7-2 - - TGTGCCAGCAGCCCAGAGGCGGGAATGGACATTCAGTACTTC CASSPEAGMDIQYF
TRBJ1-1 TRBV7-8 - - TGTGCCAGCAGCTTCGCCAGGGGTATCACTGAAGCTTTCTTT CASSFARGITEAFF
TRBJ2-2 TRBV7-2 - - TGTGCCAGCAGCTTAGTTGCGCAGCAAAACACCGGGGAGCTGTTTTTT CASSLVAQQNTGELFF
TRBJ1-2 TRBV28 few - TGTGCCAGCAGACAGCAGAACCATGGCTACACCTTC CASRQQNHGYTF
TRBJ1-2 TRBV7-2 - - TGTGCCAGCAGCTTCCCCGTCCGGATGGACGGCTACACCTTC CASSFPVRMDGYTF
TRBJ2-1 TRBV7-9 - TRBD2 TGTGCCAGCAGTGGGCTAGCGGGAGGATTTGAGCAGTTCTTC CASSGLAGGFEQFF
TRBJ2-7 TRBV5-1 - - TGCGCCAGCAGCTCCTTAGTGGGAAGGATCTACGAGCAGTACTTC CASSSLVGRIYEQYF
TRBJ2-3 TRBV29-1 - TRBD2 TGCAGCGTAATACCCCTTAGCGGGAGGGCCTCAGATACGCAGTATTTT CSVIPLSGRASDTQYF
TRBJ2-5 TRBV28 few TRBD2 TGTGCCAGCAGTACGACTAGCGGGACAAACCAAGAGACCCAGTACTTC CASSTTSGTNQETQYF
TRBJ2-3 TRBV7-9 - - TGTGCCAGCAGCGCGGGACGGTCCACAGATACGCAGTATTTT CASSAGRSTDTQYF
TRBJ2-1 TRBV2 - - TGTGCCAGCAGTGAATTGGGTTATGATGAGCAGTTCTTC CASSELGYDEQFF
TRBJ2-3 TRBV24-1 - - TGTGCCACCAGTGACAAGACGGAGGCAGATACGCGGTATTTT CATSDKTEADTRYF
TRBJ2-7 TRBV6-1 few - TGTGCCAGCAGTCTACAGGGACGGGAGCAGTACTTC CASSLQGREQYF
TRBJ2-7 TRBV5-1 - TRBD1 TGCGCCAGCAGCTTGGGAGACAGGGTTTACGAGCAGTACTTC CASSLGDRVYEQYF
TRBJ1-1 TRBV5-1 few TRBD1 TGCGCCAGCAGCTTGACAGGGGGCTTTGACACTGAAGCTTTCTTT CASSLTGGFDTEAFF
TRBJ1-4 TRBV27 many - TGTGCCAGCAGAGCTAATGAAAAACTGTTTTTT CASRANEKLFF
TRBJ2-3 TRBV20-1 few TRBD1 TGCAGTGCTAGAGGGACAGGAAGCACAGATACGCAGTATTTT CSARGTGSTDTQYF
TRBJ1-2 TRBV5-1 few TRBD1 TGCGCCAGCACGGACAGGGACAAGTTGGGCAACTATGGCTACACCTTC CASTDRDKLGNYGYTF
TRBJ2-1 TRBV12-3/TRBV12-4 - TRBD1 TGTGCCAGCAGTACCGACAGGGTATACAATGAGCAGTTCTTC CASSTDRVYNEQFF
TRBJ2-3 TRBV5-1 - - TGCGCCAGTGGCGGGCAAAAAGATACGCAGTATTTT CASGGQKDTQYF